This T cell receptor beta chain was sequenced in a study of blood T cell repertoires in COVID-19. About the study: PBMCs, B-cell-depleted T cells, or T cells were the source of the cDNA or gDNA that made up the material.

Per the original data handling: From reference gene primer amplification, estimates of nucleated cell counts were derived. The repertoire was sequenced with immunoSEQ multiplex PCR; TCRdb's copy has only in-frame clones and lacks some. V and J calls and clone size are given by that table; D and trimming were obtained from the DNA. Of more than 95,000 clones in the sample, about 88% were seen once. The CDR3 spans 16 residues. V was clipped by 4 bases and J by 4 bases; unmatched bases: 4. Germline loops: CDR1 SGDLS, CDR2 YYNGEE. Sequencing was carried out using peripheral blood. The TCR sequence derives from an elderly woman with acute or convalescent COVID-19. The chain links TRBV9 to TRBJ2-1; 14 bases line up with TRBD2. CDR3 amino acids: CASSPGTSGSYNEQFF. The CDR3 nucleotides read TGTGCCAGCAGCCCGGGGACTAGCGGGAGTTACAATGAGCAGTTCTTC.